The T cell receptor (beta chain) under discussion was sequenced for a study of blood T cell repertoires in COVID-19. How the authors handled the data: Amplification with reference gene primers provided the estimates of nucleated cell counts. Some clones are missing from TCRdb's copy, which holds only in-frame ones; the method was immunoSEQ multiplex PCR. V and J calls and clone size are given by that table; D and trimming were obtained from the DNA. The profile shows a few hundred thousand clones, 88% of them singletons. V shed 4 bases and J 7 bases; nucleotides not matched to a gene: 5. From germline, CDR1 is SNHLY and CDR2 FYNNEI. The CDR3 spans 14 residues.

Sample: peripheral blood. The source of this sequence is a woman aged 25 to 39 who had recovered from COVID-19. The chain has TRBV2 and TRBJ1-4; the match to TRBD1 covers 8 bases. The CDR3 reads CASSVDRGGEKLFF. CDR3 sequence (DNA): TGTGCCAGCAGTGTAGACAGGGGCGGTGAAAAACTGTTTTTT. Full variable domain (rest looked up from reference TRBV2 and TRBJ1-4): EPEVTQTPSHQVTQMGQEVILRCVPISNHLYFYWYRQILGQKVEFLVSFYNNEISEKSEIFDDQFSVERPDGSNFTLKIRSTKLEDSAMYFCASSVDRGGEKLFFGSGTQLSVL.